A selection of T cell receptor beta chains follows, all from one sample in a study of blood T cell repertoires in COVID-19. The assay was immunoSEQ multiplex PCR, and TCRdb's table has in-frame clones only and misses some. The table lists 180,000 or so clones, roughly three quarters of them singletons, with roughly 14% in the top ten. The sequenced sample was PBMCs or T cells enriched from blood (not recorded which). The source of these receptors is a man aged 60 to 69 who had been exposed to COVID-19. Both conserved end residues are part of each CDR3. The D gene is left open where the match is weak. A row's size may be missing; if present it is once, few, many or a size class.

CDR3 protein: CASRMTKYQPQHF; CDR3 DNA: TGTGCCAGCAGGATGACAAAATATCAGCCCCAGCATTTT; V gene: TRBV6-5; J gene: TRBJ1-5; D gene: .; clone size: .
CDR3 protein: CASIPLGDQGNEQFF; CDR3 DNA: TGTGCCAGCATCCCTTTAGGGGATCAAGGCAATGAGCAGTTCTTC; V gene: TRBV28; J gene: TRBJ2-1; D gene: .; clone size: .
CDR3 protein: CSVGGRWGGDPYGYTF; CDR3 DNA: TGCAGCGTTGGGGGCCGATGGGGCGGTGACCCCTATGGCTACACCTTC; V gene: TRBV29-1; J gene: TRBJ1-2; D gene: .; clone size: .
CDR3 protein: CASSVTGGNTGELFF; CDR3 DNA: TGTGCCAGCAGTGTGACAGGGGGGAACACCGGGGAGCTGTTTTTT; V gene: TRBV6-4; J gene: TRBJ2-2; D gene: TRBD1; clone size: .
CDR3 protein: CASSSGLAGALGGTQYF; CDR3 DNA: TGTGCCAGCAGCTCGGGACTAGCGGGTGCATTAGGGGGTACGCAGTATTTT; V gene: TRBV5-4; J gene: TRBJ2-3; D gene: TRBD2; clone size: .
CDR3 protein: CASSVIHPGQGEANYGYTF; CDR3 DNA: TGTGCCAGCAGTGTAATTCACCCGGGACAAGGAGAGGCCAACTATGGCTACACCTTC; V gene: TRBV6-4; J gene: TRBJ1-2; D gene: .; clone size: .
CDR3 protein: CASSIRGAIETQYF; CDR3 DNA: TGTGCCAGCAGCATCAGGGGCGCGATAGAGACCCAGTACTTC; V gene: TRBV5-4; J gene: TRBJ2-5; D gene: .; clone size: .
CDR3 protein: CASSLLAGGPPEQFF; CDR3 DNA: TGTGCCAGCAGCTTGTTAGCGGGAGGGCCCCCAGAGCAGTTCTTC; V gene: TRBV7-2; J gene: TRBJ2-1; D gene: TRBD2; clone size: .
CDR3 protein: CASKPLAGEANNEQFF; CDR3 DNA: TGCGCCAGCAAACCTCTAGCGGGGGAAGCCAACAATGAGCAGTTCTTC; V gene: TRBV5-1; J gene: TRBJ2-1; D gene: TRBD2; clone size: .
CDR3 protein: CASSQDWGGSSTDTQYF; CDR3 DNA: TGCGCCAGCAGCCAAGATTGGGGGGGGTCTAGCACAGATACGCAGTATTTT; V gene: TRBV4-3; J gene: TRBJ2-3; D gene: TRBD2; clone size: .
CDR3 protein: CATGSGRPQGEQYF; CDR3 DNA: TGTGCCACCGGTAGCGGGAGGCCCCAGGGCGAGCAGTACTTC; V gene: TRBV19; J gene: TRBJ2-7; D gene: TRBD2; clone size: .
CDR3 protein: CASTLDSLNTEAFF; CDR3 DNA: TGTGCCAGCACCTTGGACAGCTTGAACACTGAAGCTTTCTTT; V gene: TRBV9; J gene: TRBJ1-1; D gene: .; clone size: .
CDR3 protein: CASSLYLTGGPQHF; CDR3 DNA: TGTGCCAGCAGCTTGTATCTAACCGGAGGGCCCCAGCATTTT; V gene: TRBV5-8; J gene: TRBJ1-5; D gene: .; clone size: .
CDR3 protein: CASSQDRDTRLAEAFF; CDR3 DNA: TGCGCCAGCAGCCAAGACCGGGACACCCGTCTGGCTGAAGCTTTCTTT; V gene: TRBV4-1; J gene: TRBJ1-1; D gene: .; clone size: .
CDR3 protein: CASSPIRDRVSGNTIYF; CDR3 DNA: TGTGCCAGCAGCCCTATCCGGGACAGGGTCTCTGGAAACACCATATATTTT; V gene: TRBV6-2/TRBV6-3; J gene: TRBJ1-3; D gene: TRBD1; clone size: .
CDR3 protein: CASRGLAGGGAETQYF; CDR3 DNA: TGTGCCAGCAGGGGACTAGCGGGAGGAGGGGCAGAGACCCAGTACTTC; V gene: TRBV7-8; J gene: TRBJ2-5; D gene: TRBD2; clone size: .
CDR3 protein: CASSLGGNAGELFF; CDR3 DNA: TGTGCCAGCAGCTTAGGAGGGAACGCCGGGGAGCTGTTTTTT; V gene: TRBV11-3; J gene: TRBJ2-2; D gene: .; clone size: .
CDR3 protein: CAIRDSKAADTQYF; CDR3 DNA: TGTGCCATCAGGGACAGCAAGGCAGCAGATACGCAGTATTTT; V gene: TRBV10-3; J gene: TRBJ2-3; D gene: .; clone size: .
CDR3 protein: CASSLQGMATIYF; CDR3 DNA: TGTGCCAGCAGTTTACAGGGTATGGCCACCATATATTTT; V gene: TRBV2; J gene: TRBJ1-3; D gene: .; clone size: .
CDR3 protein: CASSASGGTDTQYF; CDR3 DNA: TGTGCCAGCAGCGCTAGTGGAGGAACAGATACGCAGTATTTT; V gene: TRBV5-4; J gene: TRBJ2-3; D gene: .; clone size: .
CDR3 protein: CASSLGLGPQYF; CDR3 DNA: TGTGCCAGCAGCCTTGGACTGGGCCCGCAGTATTTT; V gene: TRBV7-2; J gene: TRBJ2-3; D gene: .; clone size: once
CDR3 protein: CSVEDTGQYYNEQFF; CDR3 DNA: TGCAGCGTTGAAGATACGGGACAGTACTACAATGAGCAGTTCTTC; V gene: TRBV29-1; J gene: TRBJ2-1; D gene: TRBD1; clone size: .
CDR3 protein: CASSPRQGHGELFF; CDR3 DNA: TGTGCCAGCAGCCCCAGGCAGGGGCACGGGGAGCTGTTTTTT; V gene: TRBV7-2; J gene: TRBJ2-2; D gene: .; clone size: .
CDR3 protein: CASSTGGRETQYF; CDR3 DNA: TGCGCCAGCAGCACAGGGGGCCGGGAGACCCAGTACTTC; V gene: TRBV5-1; J gene: TRBJ2-5; D gene: TRBD1; clone size: .
CDR3 protein: CASSESGRGSSPLHF; CDR3 DNA: TGCGCCAGCAGTGAGTCGGGCAGGGGGTCTTCACCCCTCCACTTT; V gene: TRBV10-1; J gene: TRBJ1-6; D gene: TRBD1; clone size: .
CDR3 protein: CASSPPGTLSFNEQFF; CDR3 DNA: TGTGCCAGCAGCCCGCCCGGGACTCTATCCTTCAATGAGCAGTTCTTC; V gene: TRBV11-3; J gene: TRBJ2-1; D gene: .; clone size: once
CDR3 protein: CASSISQNYGYTF; CDR3 DNA: TGTGCCAGTAGTATCAGTCAGAACTATGGCTACACCTTC; V gene: TRBV19; J gene: TRBJ1-2; D gene: .; clone size: .
CDR3 protein: CAIKERTSTGTGELFF; CDR3 DNA: TGTGCCATCAAAGAGCGGACCTCGACAGGGACCGGGGAGCTGTTTTTT; V gene: TRBV10-3; J gene: TRBJ2-2; D gene: TRBD1; clone size: .
CDR3 protein: CASSLRDFYGYTF; CDR3 DNA: TGTGCCAGCAGCTTAAGGGACTTCTATGGCTACACCTTC; V gene: TRBV7-9; J gene: TRBJ1-2; D gene: .; clone size: .
CDR3 protein: CASSALAETNTGELFF; CDR3 DNA: TGTGCCAGCAGCGCGTTAGCGGAAACGAACACCGGGGAGCTGTTTTTT; V gene: TRBV9; J gene: TRBJ2-2; D gene: .; clone size: .
CDR3 protein: CASSPGTGYGYTF; CDR3 DNA: TGTGCCAGCTCACCAGGGACAGGGTATGGCTACACCTTC; V gene: TRBV18; J gene: TRBJ1-2; D gene: TRBD1; clone size: .
CDR3 protein: CASSFLGQGATEQYF; CDR3 DNA: TGTGCCAGCAGCTTCTTGGGACAGGGGGCAACCGAGCAGTACTTC; V gene: TRBV7-9; J gene: TRBJ2-7; D gene: TRBD1; clone size: .
CDR3 protein: CASGGDRGLETQYF; CDR3 DNA: TGTGCCAGTGGCGGGGACAGGGGGTTGGAGACCCAGTACTTC; V gene: TRBV19; J gene: TRBJ2-5; D gene: TRBD1; clone size: .
CDR3 protein: CASSPGRGGTLSPNEQFF; CDR3 DNA: TGTGCCAGCTCACCAGGGCGCGGAGGGACCCTCTCCCCCAATGAGCAGTTCTTC; V gene: TRBV18; J gene: TRBJ2-1; D gene: .; clone size: .
CDR3 protein: CASSLVMTGRGNEQFF; CDR3 DNA: TGTGCCAGCAGCTTAGTAATGACGGGCAGGGGCAATGAGCAGTTCTTC; V gene: TRBV7-8; J gene: TRBJ2-1; D gene: .; clone size: .
CDR3 protein: CASSLRSYGSRTDTQYF; CDR3 DNA: TGTGCCAGCAGCTTAAGGAGCTATGGGTCCCGCACAGATACGCAGTATTTT; V gene: TRBV7-8; J gene: TRBJ2-3; D gene: .; clone size: .
CDR3 protein: CASTIPRPGTKETQYF; CDR3 DNA: TGTGCCAGCACCATCCCCCGACCCGGGACTAAAGAGACCCAGTACTTC; V gene: TRBV28; J gene: TRBJ2-5; D gene: TRBD2; clone size: many
CDR3 protein: CASSQVGLAGGGSQYF; CDR3 DNA: TGCGCCAGCAGCCAAGTGGGACTAGCGGGAGGAGGCTCGCAGTATTTT; V gene: TRBV4-3; J gene: TRBJ2-3; D gene: TRBD2; clone size: .
CDR3 protein: CASSNRDRVLEAFF; CDR3 DNA: TGTGCCAGCAGCAACCGGGACAGGGTTCTTGAAGCTTTCTTT; V gene: TRBV6-5; J gene: TRBJ1-1; D gene: TRBD1; clone size: once
CDR3 protein: CASSSGSTGELFF; CDR3 DNA: TGTGCCAGCAGTAGCGGGAGCACCGGGGAGCTGTTTTTT; V gene: TRBV6-4; J gene: TRBJ2-2; D gene: TRBD2; clone size: .
CDR3 protein: CATRPGTGNQQVAKNIQYF; CDR3 DNA: TGTGCCACCCGACCCGGGACAGGGAACCAGCAGGTAGCCAAAAACATTCAGTACTTC; V gene: TRBV10-3; J gene: TRBJ2-4; D gene: TRBD1; clone size: .
CDR3 protein: CASSQDWMGQGAWADTQYF; CDR3 DNA: TGCGCCAGCAGCCAAGATTGGATGGGACAGGGGGCGTGGGCAGATACGCAGTATTTT; V gene: TRBV4-1; J gene: TRBJ2-3; D gene: TRBD1; clone size: .
CDR3 protein: CSVDRLAASTDTQYF; CDR3 DNA: TGCAGCGTTGATAGGCTAGCGGCTAGCACAGATACGCAGTATTTT; V gene: TRBV29-1; J gene: TRBJ2-3; D gene: TRBD2; clone size: .
CDR3 protein: CASSERAPGQFFPF; CDR3 DNA: TGTGCCAGCAGTGAACGAGCCCCGGGACAGTTCTTCCCCTTC; V gene: TRBV6-1; J gene: TRBJ1-2; D gene: TRBD1; clone size: .
CDR3 protein: CASNAPGSTNYGYTF; CDR3 DNA: TGTGCCTCCAACGCGCCGGGATCAACTAACTATGGCTACACCTTC; V gene: TRBV30; J gene: TRBJ1-2; D gene: .; clone size: .
CDR3 protein: CASSLSPSRSSTDTQYF; CDR3 DNA: TGTGCCAGCAGCTTGTCCCCTTCGCGGTCTAGCACAGATACGCAGTATTTT; V gene: TRBV7-9; J gene: TRBJ2-3; D gene: .; clone size: .
CDR3 protein: CACRSSMNTEAFF; CDR3 DNA: TGTGCCTGTCGGTCGTCGATGAACACTGAAGCTTTCTTT; V gene: TRBV30; J gene: TRBJ1-1; D gene: .; clone size: .
CDR3 protein: CASSGYSGGGEQFF; CDR3 DNA: TGTGCCAGCAGCGGCTATTCAGGGGGCGGTGAGCAGTTCTTC; V gene: TRBV9; J gene: TRBJ2-1; D gene: TRBD1; clone size: .
CDR3 protein: CATSGAAREQFF; CDR3 DNA: TGTGCCACCAGCGGAGCTGCTAGGGAGCAGTTCTTC; V gene: TRBV15; J gene: TRBJ2-1; D gene: .; clone size: .
CDR3 protein: CASSLGGSRTDTQYF; CDR3 DNA: TGTGCCAGCAGTTTAGGAGGGAGTCGCACAGATACGCAGTATTTT; V gene: TRBV27; J gene: TRBJ2-3; D gene: .; clone size: .